Sequencing of this T cell receptor (beta chain) was carried out in a study of post-analysis software for immune sequencing data. Study-wide context: Patients with relapsing-remitting, secondary progressive and progressive-relapsing multiple sclerosis courses were all represented. Study-wide results and caveats: Significantly decreased normalized Chao1 diversity was recorded for multiple sclerosis patients relative to controls. Batch-mates among the samples co-clustered strongly by F measure. Several TRBV segments were more frequent in patients than controls; TRBV5-6, TRBV5-1 and TRBV20-1 belonged to this group.

In regard to this clonotype: Its antigen is not known.

The CDR3 sequence is 13 residues long. The germline V and J ends were trimmed by 11 bases and 2 bases, with 15 bases remaining between them. Germline CDR1 and CDR2: SEHNR and FQNEAQ (reference sequence). Unique molecular identifiers were built into the TCR beta cDNA libraries. The source material, about 0.85 to 11 million T cells, gave rise to approximately 520,000 cDNA molecules. TCRdb fed the PCR reads into MiXCR, producing one record per CDR3 protein. The repertoire holds fewer than 850,000 distinct CDR3 sequences, with about 32% as singletons. Sequencing used blood. The rearrangement joins TRBV7-9 to TRBJ2-5, with D perhaps being TRBD1 or TRBD2 (5 bases each). The receptor was derived from a girl aged 5-17 years with multiple sclerosis. The CDR3 DNA is TGTGCCGGGACCGGCATACTTCAAGAGACCCAGTACTTC. Its translation is CAGTGILQETQYF.